A single sample gave rise to the 5 T cell receptor beta chains below, sequenced in a study of blood T cell repertoires in COVID-19. Some clones are missing from TCRdb's copy, which holds only in-frame ones; the method was immunoSEQ multiplex PCR. The table lists around 400,000 clones, roughly 90% of them singletons. Source material: PBMCs or T cells enriched from blood (not recorded which). Receptor source: a woman between 18 and 29 years old who had been exposed to COVID-19.

The gene calls are TRBV6-6 and TRBJ1-5; D is perhaps TRBD1 (5 bases). The V and J ends lost 0 bases and 3 bases respectively, with 12 bases between them. The CDR3 length is 16 residues. Germline CDR1 is MNHNY and CDR2 is SVGAGI (reference sequence). The CDR3 DNA reads as TGTGCCAGCAGTTACTCGAATCGGGGGGACAATCAGCCCCAGCATTTT. This translates into CASSYSNRGDNQPQHF.

This clone showed up just a few times. The chain links TRBV5-1 to TRBJ2-7, with TRBD2 identical over 9 bases. V gave up 0 bases and J gave up 3 bases; unmatched junction bases: 1. Germline V CDR1 and CDR2: SGHRS, YFSETQ. The CDR3 totals 14 residues. Here the CDR3 reads CASSLVSGSYEQYF. For the CDR3, the DNA is TGCGCCAGCAGCTTGGTTAGCGGGAGCTACGAGCAGTACTTC.

The chain recombines TRBV5-6 with TRBJ2-3; 11 positions match TRBD2. The germline V gene encodes CDR1 SGHDT and CDR2 YYEEEE. The trim removed 3 bases at V and 3 bases at J, leaving 9 bases unmatched. The CDR3 covers 17 residues. The CDR3 sequence is CASSWGTSGRATDTQYF. CDR3 bases: TGTGCCAGCAGCTGGGGAACTAGCGGGAGAGCGACAGATACGCAGTATTTT.

This rearrangement joins TRBV19 to TRBJ1-1; no clear D. V was clipped by 3 bases and J by 1 base, with 15 bases between them. This CDR3 has 16 residues. The V gene's germline CDR1 is LNHDA and CDR2 SQIVND (reference sequence). CDR3 sequence reads: CASSMRGSIGNTEAFF. Written as DNA, the CDR3 is TGTGCCAGTAGTATGCGAGGGTCCATCGGGAACACTGAAGCTTTCTTT.

The rearrangement joins TRBV28 to TRBJ1-5, with D possibly being TRBD1 (6 bases). The V end was cut by 5 bases, the J end by 3 bases, with 14 bases between. The CDR3 runs to 15 residues. Germline CDR1 reads MDHEN; CDR2 reads SYDVKM. The CDR3 region has the DNA TGTGCCAGCAGTCCCTCGGACAGATACAATCAGCCCCAGCATTTT. Its translation: CASSPSDRYNQPQHF.